This TCR delta chain stems from a study of Vδ1+ human thymocytes. The V end lost 0 bases, the J end lost 10 bases, and 24 bases lay between the germline ends. Germline CDR1 TSWWSYY, CDR2 QGS. The CDR3 has 17 residues. As for this clone: Its antigen is not identified.

Extracted RNA was reverse transcribed into cDNA. Multiplex PCR used pooled V-gene forward primers and a constant-region reverse primer to amplify CDR3s. TCRdb re-analyzed the multiplex PCR reads via CATT. The profile shows about 75,000 delta-chain clones, about 38% of them singletons. Study-wide points: Thymic delta-chain repertoires held about 20% Vdelta2 sequences and few Vdelta3, despite high sort purity. Many TRG clonotypes were shared between donors; TRD repertoires were essentially private. In the thymus, TRG and TRD repertoires looked highly polyclonal with Gaussian CDR3 lengths.

The clonotype was recovered from a boy under two years old who had congenital heart surgery. The sequenced sample was Vdelta1+ gamma-delta thymocytes from the thymus. Subset reported: FACS-sorted CD3+ TCRalphabeta- TCRVdelta1+ TCRVdelta2- thymocytes. V and J are TRDV1 and TRDJ1; tentative D call: TRDD3 (5 bases). The CDR3 coding sequence is TGTGCTCTTGGGGAACTTGGGAGTTGGCCCTGGGTAAGGACACTCATCTTT. Translation: CALGELGSWPWVRTLIF.